Shown below are 3 T cell receptor beta chains from a single sample sequenced in a study of cytomegalovirus exposure and HLA in healthy donors (dated by TCRdb to about 2017). Library generation was performed with the immunoSEQ multiplex PCR assay. For the multiplex PCR, a mixture combining 60 forward primers for TCR Vbeta segments and 13 reverse primers for TCR Jbeta segments was used. Entries here come from immuneACCESS through TCRdb and include only in-frame sequences with V and J called. Some clones fail to appear in such tables; in the studies checked, an unresolved V gene covers under half of the shortfall, and the cause of the remainder is unknown. A total of around 150,000 clones appear in this sample, around 74% of them only once. 6% to 6.5% of the sample lies in the top ten. The sample comprised PBMCs. These receptors were collected from a middle-aged man in good health and CMV-seropositive.

This clone was recorded only once. The V and J genes are TRBV2 and TRBJ2-3; D might be TRBD2 (7 bases). CDR3 length: 15 residues. Per germline, CDR1 SNHLY and CDR2 FYNNEI. V was pared by 4 bases and J by 4 bases, with 15 bases between. The CDR3 nucleotides are TGTGCCAGCAGTGGGGAGGGGGGAAGGGCAGATACGCAGTATTTT. Residues: CASSGEGGRADTQYF.

The chain carries TRBV19 and TRBJ2-1, with 7 bases fitting TRBD1. V shed 4 bases, J shed 4 bases, and the junction held 7 bases outside the gene matches. CDR1 LNHDA and CDR2 SQIVND come from the germline V gene (reference sequence). The CDR3 extends over 15 amino acids. CDR3 sequence: CASSNGQVGYNEQFF. DNA for the CDR3: TGTGCCAGTAGTAACGGACAGGTGGGGTACAATGAGCAGTTCTTC.

The J gene is TRBJ2-7, the V gene TRBV29-1; 9 nucleotides agree with TRBD1. V gave up 7 bases and J gave up 3 bases; unmatched junction bases: 7. Germline V gene lookup returns CDR1 SQVTM and CDR2 ANQGSEA. The CDR3 loop spans 13 amino acids. The CDR3 sequence: CSGGDREFYEQYF. CDR3 bases: TGCAGCGGAGGGGACAGGGAATTCTACGAGCAGTACTTC.